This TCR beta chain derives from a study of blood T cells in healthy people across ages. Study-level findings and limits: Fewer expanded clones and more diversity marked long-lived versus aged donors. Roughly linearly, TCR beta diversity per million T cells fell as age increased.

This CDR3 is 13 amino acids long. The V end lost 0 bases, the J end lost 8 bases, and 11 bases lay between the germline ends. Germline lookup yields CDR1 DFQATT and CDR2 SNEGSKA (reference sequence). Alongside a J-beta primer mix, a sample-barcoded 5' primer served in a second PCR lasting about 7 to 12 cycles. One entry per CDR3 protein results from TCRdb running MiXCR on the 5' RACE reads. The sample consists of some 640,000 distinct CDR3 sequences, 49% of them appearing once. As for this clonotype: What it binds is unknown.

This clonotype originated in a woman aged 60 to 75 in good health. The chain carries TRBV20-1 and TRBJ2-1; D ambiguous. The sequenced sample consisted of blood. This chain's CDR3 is CSARDLPTDEQFF. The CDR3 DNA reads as TGCAGTGCTAGAGATTTACCGACCGATGAGCAGTTCTTC.